This TCR beta chain emerged from a study of T cells in Graves' hyperthyroidism and ophthalmopathy. This clonotype was seen ten or more times. What it binds is unknown. Amplification targeted TCR beta CDR3 regions from RNA transcripts. The HTBI set primed first-round TCR CDR3 RT-PCR. In TCRdb, the multiplex PCR reads were re-called with MiXCR into one record per CDR3 protein. The table has a few hundred thousand distinct CDR3 sequences, 46% seen once; the top ten hold roughly 7.7%. Deletions cut 4 bases from V and 7 bases from J, with 4 bases between. The CDR3 spans 9 residues. Per germline, CDR1 DFQATT and CDR2 SNEGSKA (reference sequence). Broader study findings: Ophthalmopathy prediction by the model preceded onset by a median approximately six months.

The clonotype comes from a woman aged 18-30 years with Graves' hyperthyroidism. The chain joins TRBV20-1 to TRBJ1-2; D ambiguous. The specimen was peripheral blood or thyroid tissue (not recorded which). The CDR3 bases are TGCAGTGCTATAGGTGGCTACACCTTC. It specifies CSAIGGYTF.